This T cell receptor beta chain was sequenced during a study of blood T cells in healthy people across ages (dated by TCRdb to the mid-2010s). Concerning the study at large: In model experiments, template switching captured about one uniquely barcoded TCR beta cDNA molecule for every two T cells. To avoid experimental bias, donors of different ages were randomly spread across the sequencing lanes. The study analyzed two additional independent replicas of 1 million unique cDNA reads from the same blood draw for two donors, one aged 18 to 30 and one aged 80 or older. Using deep sequencing normalized with unique cDNA molecular identifiers, the study measured how TCR beta repertoire diversity changes with age. The donors were divided into four age groups: young (average approximately 16 years), middle-aged (around 41), aged (under 70) and long-lived (more than 75). Findings and caveats that apply to the study as a whole: Observed TCR beta diversity per million T cells fell roughly linearly with age, and a significant reduction was already apparent by age around 36. Compared with the aged group, the long-lived group had more naive CD4+ T cells, fewer expanded clones and increased TCR diversity, a pattern suggesting age selection. Donor CMV infection status was unknown, potentially confounding age-related changes in expanded clonotypes. Bulk unsorted PBMC profiling prevented conclusive comparison of naive and antigen-experienced compartments. A strong correlation was found between observed TCR beta diversity and the percentage of naive T cells measured by flow cytometry. Estimates of total diversity based on one million sequenced T cells were considered lower bounds and underestimates.

Donors were a few dozen systemically healthy Caucasian individuals from Russia aged roughly 6 to 100 years. Approximately 10 milliliters of peripheral blood were collected from each donor into EDTA-treated Vacutainer tubes. Ficoll-Paque density-gradient centrifugation was used to isolate PBMCs, with at least 7 million per sample. Total RNA was extracted from PBMCs with Trizol reagent, with at least 5.5 micrograms obtained per sample. Naive CD45RAhigh/CD27high T cell percentages were measured by flow cytometry on a PBMC aliquot from every donor. Receptor amplification or capture employed 5' RACE. These reads were obtained on an Illumina HiSeq 2500. A second PCR of about 6 to 11 cycles was performed with a sample-barcoded 5' primer and a J-beta primer mix. Each TCR beta cDNA molecule received a unique molecular identifier from a template-switch 5' adaptor carrying 12 random nucleotides. Each sample yielded at least 3 million CDR3-containing paired-end reads. First-strand cDNA synthesis was performed from all RNA using the Mint cDNA synthesis kit, with priming by a TRBC-specific oligonucleotide. All cDNA was treated with uracil-DNA glycosylase and then went through a first 18-cycle PCR with the universal primers M1SS and BC2_uni_R. Under the source paper's analysis protocol: For normalization, 1 million high-quality reads, each with a distinct molecular identifier, were randomly selected from each sample. Instead of being binned into consensus sequences, reads with shared molecular identifiers were discarded. MiTCR, with a Q25 quality threshold and the strictest error-elimination algorithm, was used for CDR3 identification, clonotype clustering and error correction. A nonparametric unseen species model using Euler transformation provided a lower-bound estimate of total TCR beta diversity. TCRdb handled the public reads itself, with Q25 trimming in fastp and clone calling in MiXCR, and kept productive beta chains. All rows with the same CDR3 protein become a single entry with the most common DNA and genes. The V and J calls were determined by TCRdb, not by the authors. The sample includes about 1.8 million distinct CDR3 sequences, with roughly 52% observed a single time. Clones ranked in the top ten supply approximately 2.1% of the sample.

Including cysteine and phenylalanine, the CDR3 has 15 amino acids. Of all the DNA, just the CDR3 is kept, 45 bases in frame from base 1. V and J are trimmed by 4 bases and 6 bases, and the gene matches miss 9 bases of the junction. CDR1 and CDR2, looked up from the germline V gene, are SGDLS and YYNGEE. As to this clonotype: Its antigen is unknown. Base qualities are not at hand, and no much larger clone is one base apart.

This chain joins TRBV9 to TRBJ2-1; the junction holds 8 bases that match TRBD1. Sequencing used blood. The TCR comes from a woman aged 40 to 50 in good health. CDR3 region: CASSSRQGWGNEQFF. The nucleotide sequence is given as TGTGCCAGCAGCTCCCGACAGGGGTGGGGCAATGAGCAGTTCTTC. The entire variable domain, with the stretches around the CDR3 drawn from the reference TRBV9 and TRBJ2-1 proteins, is DSGVTQTPKHLITATGQRVTLRCSPRSGDLSVYWYQQSLDQGLQFLIQYYNGEERAKGNILERFSAQQFPDLHSELNLSSLELGDSALYFCASSSRQGWGNEQFFGPGTRLTVL.